The 4 T cell receptor beta chains presented below share a single source sample, sequenced in a study of T cells after yellow fever vaccination. TCRdb redid the calling of the 5' RACE reads with MiXCR, one entry per CDR3 protein. The repertoire holds some 560,000 distinct CDR3 sequences, with roughly a sixth as singletons. Sequencing used PBMCs, obtained about 5 days after the first yellow fever vaccination. The receptors come from a man aged 18 to 30 who received the YFV17D yellow fever vaccine.

The V and J genes are TRBV4-2 and TRBJ2-3, with unresolved D. CDR1 and CDR2 (germline): LGHNA, YNFKEQ. V gave up 0 bases and J gave up 6 bases, with 10 bases separating them. This CDR3 region has 14 residues. The CDR3, as DNA: TGTGCCAGCAGCCAAGATAGGCCACGGGATACGCAGTATTTT. Its protein is CASSQDRPRDTQYF.

This clonotype was counted only a few times. This chain uses TRBV12-3 or TRBV12-4 with TRBJ2-2; 9 nucleotides align to TRBD1. V shed 8 bases, J shed 4 bases, and the junction held 11 bases outside the gene matches. The CDR3 sequence is 16 residues long. The CDR3 region is CASSSSNRGPTGELFF. CDR3 bases: TGTGCCAGCTCGTCCTCGAACAGGGGGCCCACCGGGGAGCTGTTTTTT.

This chain uses TRBV19 with TRBJ2-4; D might be TRBD1 or TRBD2, each matching 5 bases. CDR3 size: 16 residues. Trimming took off 5 bases at V and 5 bases at J, with 19 bases between the two ends. Germline V gene lookup returns CDR1 LNHDA and CDR2 SQIVND (reference sequence). The CDR3 reads CASSRDDMVGENIQYF. The DNA of the CDR3 is TGTGCCAGTAGTCGAGACGACATGGTGGGGGAAAACATTCAGTACTTC.

The V call is TRBV12-3 or TRBV12-4, the J call TRBJ1-2; no clear D. V was trimmed by 3 bases and J by 4 bases, leaving 9 bases between them. The CDR3 is 13 amino acids. The CDR3 DNA is TGTGCCAGCAGTTTCGGCCCGACCTATGGCTACACCTTC. This sequence encodes CASSFGPTYGYTF.